The 32 T cell receptor beta chains below come from one sample, sequenced in a study of T-cell memory formation after mild COVID-19. TCRdb recomputed calls from the 5' RACE reads with MiXCR, one row per CDR3 protein. This table holds fewer than 700,000 distinct CDR3 sequences, roughly 22% found once. Sequenced sample: PBMCs or a T cell subset sorted from them (not recorded which). The receptors were sampled from an adult woman who had mild COVID-19 (a few samples of this study predate the infection). Cell type and time point are not known.

This clonotype has more than one count but fewer than ten. This chain uses TRBV18 with TRBJ1-2, with D possibly matching TRBD1 (6 bases). CDR1 KGHSH and CDR2 LQKENI come from the germline V gene. Trimming took 6 bases from V and 4 from J, leaving 12 bases between them. The CDR3 consists of 13 residues. CDR3 region: CASSGAEGYGYTF. CDR3 DNA: TGTGCCAGCTCGGGGGCAGAGGGCTATGGCTACACCTTC.

This clonotype was counted a few times. The chain is built from TRBV3-1 and TRBJ2-5, with unresolved D. From germline, CDR1 is LGHDT and CDR2 YNNKEL (reference sequence). The CDR3 length is 15 residues. With 2 bases removed from V and 4 bases from J, the gap between germline ends came to 14 bases. This CDR3 is CASSQYKGPGETQYF. CDR3 bases: TGTGCCAGCAGCCAATATAAGGGTCCGGGAGAGACCCAGTACTTC.

The chain couples TRBV19 to TRBJ2-3, with 15 positions matching TRBD2. CDR3 length equals 15 residues. V lost 5 bases and J lost 6; bases outside the gene matches: 3. In germline, CDR1 is LNHDA, CDR2 SQIVND (reference sequence). CDR3 bases: TGTGCCAGTAGTGGGACTAGCGGGGGGACCGATACGCAGTATTTT. The encoded protein is CASSGTSGGTDTQYF. Combining the CDR3 with reference TRBV19 and TRBJ2-3 gives the whole variable domain DGGITQSPKYLFRKEGQNVTLSCEQNLNHDAMYWYRQDPGQGLRLIYYSQIVNDFQKGDIAEGYSVSREKKESFPLTVTSAQKNPTAFYLCASSGTSGGTDTQYFGPGTRLTVL.

The chain links TRBV19 to TRBJ2-1; 10 bases match TRBD2. The germline CDR1 and CDR2 sequences are LNHDA and SQIVND (reference sequence). Unmatched junction bases numbered 7, after V lost 7 bases and J lost 4 bases. The CDR3 runs to 15 residues. The CDR3 region has the DNA TGTGCCAGTACGGGGAGCGGGGGGGCTTACAATGAGCAGTTCTTC. Protein: CASTGSGGAYNEQFF.

This clonotype was observed many times. The J gene is TRBJ2-7, the V gene TRBV4-3, with 10 bases identical to TRBD1. There are 16 residues in the CDR3. Trimming removed 5 bases from V and 2 bases from J; junction bases left unmatched: 9. Germline V lookup: CDR1 LGHNA, CDR2 YSLEER. The CDR3 DNA reads as TGCGCCAGCAGCTATTCCGGGACAGGGGAAACCTACGAGCAGTACTTC. Translated, it gives CASSYSGTGETYEQYF.

This chain joins TRBV7-6 and TRBJ1-2, with D unresolved. The germline gives CDR1 SGHVS, CDR2 FNYEAQ. CDR3 length equals 14 residues. The V and J ends lost 1 base and 7 bases respectively, with 13 bases between them. In nucleotides, the CDR3 is TGTGCCAGCAGCTTAGGGGAGACGGTGGGTGGCTACACCTTC. Translating it yields CASSLGETVGGYTF.

The V gene is TRBV5-1, the J gene TRBJ2-5, with TRBD1 identical over 9 bases. The CDR3 is made up of 15 amino acids. The germline gives CDR1 SGHRS, CDR2 YFSETQ. V lost 1 base, J lost 5 bases, and 6 bases stayed unmatched. The CDR3 sequence is CASSLSGQGRETQYF. In DNA form, the CDR3 reads TGCGCCAGCAGCTTGTCGGGACAGGGACGGGAGACCCAGTACTTC.

CDR3 sequence: CSAFGEVGYTF. Here the CDR3 DNA reads TGCAGCGCGTTTGGAGAGGTTGGCTACACCTTC. This rearrangement joins TRBV29-1 to TRBJ1-2; D remains ambiguous. The CDR3 totals 11 residues. V was cut by 7 bases and J by 7 bases, with 13 bases left in between. CDR1 SQVTM and CDR2 ANQGSEA come from the germline V gene.

This chain links TRBV6-6 with TRBJ1-2; D is uncertain. The CDR3 loop spans 15 amino acids. The germline V and J ends were trimmed by 2 bases and 7 bases, with 17 bases remaining between them. Germline V gene lookup returns CDR1 MNHNY and CDR2 SVGAGI (reference sequence). The CDR3 DNA sequence: TGTGCCAGCAGTTACCACATCCAGTCGACGAGTGGCTACACCTTC. Amino acid sequence: CASSYHIQSTSGYTF.

This clonotype has only a few counts. This chain links TRBV29-1 with TRBJ2-7, with D perhaps TRBD1 (6 bases). Germline V CDR1 and CDR2: SQVTM, ANQGSEA. This CDR3 has 14 residues. Trimming took off 5 bases at V and 1 base at J, with 15 bases between the two ends. CDR3 region: CSVRTERGSYEQYF. The CDR3 DNA sequence: TGCAGCGTTCGGACAGAGAGGGGTTCCTACGAGCAGTACTTC.

A few counts support this clonotype. V gene TRBV15 combines with J gene TRBJ1-1; D unresolved. The germline V and J ends were trimmed by 5 bases and 4 bases, with 11 bases remaining between them. CDR3 size: 13 residues. Germline V gene sequence: CDR1 LNHNV, CDR2 YYDKDF (reference sequence). The CDR3 region has the DNA TGTGCCACCAGCTCTCAGGCGGCCACTGAAGCTTTCTTT. This encodes CATSSQAATEAFF. Based on the CDR3 plus reference TRBV15 and TRBJ1-1, the full variable domain is DAMVIQNPRYQVTQFGKPVTLSCSQTLNHNVMYWYQQKSSQAPKLLFHYYDKDFNNEADTPDNFQSRRPNTSFCFLDIRSPGLGDTAMYLCATSSQAATEAFFGQGTRLTVV.

The V call is TRBV13, the J call TRBJ1-1; D possibly corresponds to TRBD1 (5 bases). The CDR3 sequence is 14 residues long. The germline V gene encodes CDR1 PRHDT and CDR2 FYEKMQ (reference sequence). Between the trimmed V and J ends, which lost 7 bases and 2 bases, there was a span of 14 bases. The CDR3 coding sequence is TGTGCCAGCACTGCAGGGAAGGAAAACACTGAAGCTTTCTTT. Its translation: CASTAGKENTEAFF.

Many counts were recorded for this clonotype. Here the CDR3 reads CASSISGDEQFF. CDR3 DNA sequence: TGTGCCAGCTCAATTTCCGGCGATGAGCAGTTCTTC. The chain is built from TRBV18 and TRBJ2-1; no clear D gene. This CDR3 spans 12 amino acids. Between the trimmed V and J ends, which lost 5 bases and 8 bases, there was a span of 10 bases. The germline V gene has CDR1 KGHSH and CDR2 LQKENI.

This clonotype was picked up a small number of times. The rearrangement uses TRBV15 and TRBJ1-5, with 8 bases matching TRBD1. The CDR3 extends over 16 amino acids. In germline, CDR1 is LNHNV, CDR2 YYDKDF (reference sequence). The ends lost 0 bases at V and 5 bases at J; junction bases unmatched: 6. This chain's CDR3 is CATSREAVRGHQPQHF. The CDR3 region has the DNA TGTGCCACCAGCAGAGAGGCCGTCAGGGGGCATCAGCCCCAGCATTTT.

V is TRBV18 and J is TRBJ2-7; D is uncertain. Germline V CDR1 and CDR2: KGHSH, LQKENI. Trimming removed 4 bases at V and 0 bases at J, with 10 bases between. The CDR3 covers 14 residues. CDR3 bases: TGTGCCAGCTCACTCTCCAAAAGCTCCTACGAGCAGTACTTC. Translating it yields CASSLSKSSYEQYF.

V usage is TRBV27 and J usage is TRBJ1-2; TRBD1 matches at 8 bases. The trim removed 5 bases at V and 0 bases at J, leaving 8 bases unmatched. The CDR3 contains 16 residues. In germline, CDR1 is MNHEY, CDR2 SMNVEV (reference sequence). CDR3 sequence (DNA): TGTGCCAGCAGTCCTTTAACAGGGGGGACTAACTATGGCTACACCTTC. It specifies CASSPLTGGTNYGYTF.

Here the CDR3 reads CASSDWTEQFF. CDR3 nucleotide sequence: TGTGCCAGCAGTGATTGGACTGAGCAGTTCTTC. V is TRBV2 and J is TRBJ2-1; D ambiguous. Trimming removed 3 bases from V and 9 bases from J, with 6 bases in between. This CDR3 comprises 11 residues. From germline, CDR1 is SNHLY and CDR2 FYNNEI.

There are a few counts of this clonotype. The rearrangement joins TRBV6-2 or TRBV6-3 to TRBJ2-1; 12 bases fit TRBD2. The V gene end was trimmed by 6 bases and the J gene end by 9 bases; junction bases not matched to a gene: 12. The CDR3 spans 16 residues. CDR1 is MNHEY, CDR2 SVGEGT, per germline. CDR3 protein: CASRPTTSGRGGEQFF. As DNA, the CDR3 is TGTGCCAGCAGACCAACGACTAGCGGGAGAGGGGGTGAGCAGTTCTTC.

The V gene is TRBV14, the J gene TRBJ1-4; no reliable D call. The ends were cut back, 4 bases at V and 0 bases at J, with 9 bases in the middle. Germline CDR1 and CDR2: SGHDN and FVKESK. The CDR3 has 15 amino acids. The CDR3 DNA sequence: TGTGCCAGCAGCCGGGATTTGGCAACTAATGAAAAACTGTTTTTT. It is translated as CASSRDLATNEKLFF.

In its sample, this clonotype was seen many times. The chain carries TRBV12-3 or TRBV12-4 and TRBJ1-3; TRBD1 matches 7 bases. Trimming took 7 bases from V and 2 from J; bases not matched to a gene: 8. CDR3 size: 15 residues. In DNA, the CDR3 is TGTGCCAGCACTATAGGGACAGTAGCTGGAAACACCATATATTTT. This translates into CASTIGTVAGNTIYF.

This clonotype was seen a few times. The CDR3: CSVGNNEGGGYTF. The CDR3 DNA reads TGCAGCGTTGGGAACAATGAGGGGGGTGGCTACACCTTC. The chain joins TRBV29-1 to TRBJ1-2, with a possible D match to TRBD1 (6 bases). This CDR3 comprises 13 residues. Trimming shortened V by 4 bases and J by 7 bases, and 16 bases separated the two germline ends. The germline gives CDR1 SQVTM, CDR2 ANQGSEA.

The chain links TRBV6-5 to TRBJ2-7; a possible D gene is TRBD2 (5 bases). The CDR3 is 15 residues long. CDR1 is MNHEY and CDR2 is SVGAGI in the germline V gene. The V end lost 1 base, the J end lost 3 bases, and 13 bases lay between the germline ends. CDR3 sequence (DNA): TGTGCCAGCAGTTACTTGAGGTCGAGGGACTACGAGCAGTACTTC. This gives the protein CASSYLRSRDYEQYF.

This clonotype was recorded a few times. This chain links TRBV27 with TRBJ2-7; D unclear. Germline loops: CDR1 MNHEY, CDR2 SMNVEV (reference sequence). The germline V and J ends were trimmed by 7 bases and 2 bases, with 21 bases remaining between them. The CDR3 covers 16 residues. CDR3 nucleotides: TGTGCCAGCACGCCCACGAGCCCCGGTATACCCTACGAGCAGTACTTC. It encodes CASTPTSPGIPYEQYF.

This clonotype was counted between two and nine times. The chain combines TRBV20-1 with TRBJ2-1; 10 nucleotides line up with TRBD2. Per the germline V gene, CDR1 is DFQATT and CDR2 is SNEGSKA (reference sequence). The CDR3 is made up of 14 amino acids. V trimming: 3 bases; J trimming: 5 bases; junction bases outside the gene matches: 4. CDR3 protein: CSASGTSENNEQFF. The CDR3, as DNA: TGCAGTGCTAGCGGGACTAGCGAAAACAATGAGCAGTTCTTC.

In this sample, this clonotype turned up a few times. This sequence joins TRBV15 and TRBJ2-1; 12 nucleotides align to TRBD2. This CDR3 spans 14 amino acids. V shed 3 bases and J 8 bases; nucleotides not matched to a gene: 2. Germline loops: CDR1 LNHNV, CDR2 YYDKDF (reference sequence). In DNA form, the CDR3 reads TGTGCCACCAGCAGCCGACTAGCGGGGGATGAGCAGTTCTTC. It codes for CATSSRLAGDEQFF.

V and J are TRBV6-1 and TRBJ1-6; tentatively, D is TRBD1 (6 bases). Germline lookup yields CDR1 MNHNS and CDR2 SASEGT. CDR3 size: 17 residues. V shed 6 bases and J shed 4 bases, with 19 bases lying between them. The CDR3 reads CASSPLRTATYNSPLHF. CDR3 coding DNA: TGTGCCAGCAGCCCACTAAGGACAGCTACTTATAATTCACCCCTCCACTTT.

The chain couples TRBV18 to TRBJ2-6; TRBD2 matches at 10 bases. CDR1 and CDR2 from the germline V gene are KGHSH and LQKENI. The CDR3 totals 19 residues. V lost 2 bases, J lost 0 bases, and 7 bases stayed unmatched. The CDR3 DNA reads as TGTGCCAGCTCACCATCTAGCGGGGGTGCTATCTCTGGGGCCAACGTCCTGACTTTC. As protein: CASSPSSGGAISGANVLTF.

This clonotype was detected a few times. The chain has TRBV7-8 and TRBJ2-7; D remains unclear. Germline CDR1 SGHVS, CDR2 FQNEAQ. V was clipped by 5 bases and J by 2 bases, with 13 bases between them. The CDR3 loop spans 14 amino acids. This chain's CDR3 is CASSQRSFPYEQYF. The DNA of the CDR3 is TGTGCCAGCAGCCAGAGGTCCTTTCCCTACGAGCAGTACTTC.

This clonotype was seen a few times. At one end, the junction sequence differs from germline, possibly due to a read error. This chain joins TRBV7-7 and TRBJ2-5; TRBD1 matches at 9 bases. Germline assignment: CDR1 SSHAT and CDR2 FNYEAQ (reference sequence). The length of the CDR3 is 13 residues. CDR3 residues: CASSPGTGETQYF. As DNA, the CDR3 is TGTGCTAGCAGCCCCGGGACAGGGGAGACCCAGTACTTC.

V is TRBV24-1 and J is TRBJ2-7, with 7 bases matching TRBD1. In germline, CDR1 is KGHDR, CDR2 SFDVKD. The CDR3 is 15 amino acids. V trimming: 2 bases; J trimming: 5 bases; junction bases outside the gene matches: 8. CDR3 region: CATSDSDRVRNEQYF. CDR3 nucleotides: TGTGCCACCAGTGATTCTGACAGGGTGCGGAACGAGCAGTACTTC.

The table lists this clonotype with a few counts. V usage is TRBV30 and J usage is TRBJ1-6; 7 bases map to TRBD1. The trim removed 3 bases at V and 3 bases at J, leaving 5 bases unmatched. The germline V gene encodes CDR1 GTSNPN and CDR2 SVGIG (reference sequence). The CDR3 consists of 15 residues. The CDR3 DNA follows: TGTGCCTGGAGCGACGGGACAGTCTATAATTCACCCCTCCACTTT. Its translation is CAWSDGTVYNSPLHF.

This clonotype was seen more than once but under ten times. The CDR3 nucleotides are TGCAGCGTCGCTCTAGCGGGGGGACACGTTCACACAGATACGCAGTATTTT. Its protein product is CSVALAGGHVHTDTQYF. The chain joins TRBV29-1 to TRBJ2-3; 11 positions agree with TRBD2. Trimming took 6 bases from V and 2 from J; bases not matched to a gene: 13. The germline V gene has CDR1 SQVTM and CDR2 ANQGSEA. The CDR3 is 17 amino acids.